The clone carrying this T cell receptor beta chain was recorded only once. Trimming removed 6 bases at V and 7 bases at J, with 13 bases between. There are 13 residues in the CDR3. Germline V gene sequence: CDR1 ENHRY, CDR2 SYGVKD. The sample originates from a study of blood T cell repertoires in COVID-19. The overall study: Acute and convalescent COVID-19 specimens originated in the United States, Italy and Spain. In each case, the material was cDNA or gDNA derived from T cells, B-cell-depleted T cells, or PBMCs.

Per the authors' pipeline: Amplification with reference gene primers provided the estimates of nucleated cell counts. The protocol was immunoSEQ multiplex PCR, while the TCRdb copy is restricted to in-frame clones and leaves out a portion. V and J calls plus clone size are reproduced from that table; the DNA served to infer D and trimming. The table lists some 150,000 clones, under 90% of them singletons. V is TRBV10-3 and J is TRBJ1-3; D not resolved. Sequenced sample: peripheral blood. This TCR derives from a human donor in a cohort sampled during active COVID-19. The CDR3: CAISDPGYNTIYF. CDR3 DNA sequence: TGTGCCATCAGCGACCCGGGATATAACACCATATATTTT.